This TCR beta chain came from a study of shared clonotypes between healthy human individuals. The deep-level immunoSEQ assay was used. It was across several immunoSEQ plates that each subset's genomic DNA was evenly split. Sequencing was performed with immunoSEQ multiplex PCR; in TCRdb, only in-frame clones are kept and a portion is missing. The repertoire holds approximately 1,000,000 clones, with 77% as singletons. Healthy HIV-negative adults without recent acute infections or vaccinations served as donors. Into CD45RA+ naive and CD45RA-negative memory subsets, the CD4+ cells were split. The V and J ends lost 6 bases and 6 bases, in that order; junction bases with no gene match: 2. Germline CDR1 is SQVTM and CDR2 is ANQGSEA. The CDR3 is 12 residues long.

V and J are TRBV29-1 and TRBJ1-4, with 9 bases matching TRBD1. Specimen: memory CD4+ T cells from PBMCs. The subset: CD45RA-negative fraction. The clonotype comes from a man aged 18 to 29 in good health. Some clones in this sample may be carry-over from other donors' samples. The CDR3 DNA reads TGCAGCGTCGGGACAGGGTATGAAAAACTGTTTTTT. It codes for CSVGTGYEKLFF.